The 26 T cell receptor beta chains presented below share a single source sample, sequenced in a study of shared clonotypes between healthy human individuals. Sequencing used immunoSEQ multiplex PCR; TCRdb keeps in-frame clones, though not all of them. The data contain about 580,000 clones, roughly 98% of them seen just once; the ten biggest clones take up around 0.3%. It was CD45RO-negative cells, positively selected for CCR7, that made up naive CD8 cells, with terminally differentiated effector memory CD45RA+ cells excluded. Sequencing was done on a sample of naive CD8+ T cells sorted from blood. The origin of the receptors is a man aged 25-40 years in good health.

The rearrangement uses TRBV19 and TRBJ2-7; 9 bases align to TRBD1. The junction had 9 bases not matched to a gene; V was cut back by 10 bases and J by 5 bases. The CDR3 is 13 residues long. Germline CDR1 reads LNHDA; CDR2 reads SQIVND (reference sequence). The DNA for the CDR3 is TGTGCCACCGAAAACAGGGGGCTCAACGAGCAGTACTTC. This codes for CATENRGLNEQYF.

CDR3 sequence (DNA): TGTGCCAGCAGCATGGGACTAGCGGGAGTTTTTCTCTACAATGAGCAGTTCTTC. As protein: CASSMGLAGVFLYNEQFF. The chain combines TRBV7-9 with TRBJ2-1, with 14 nucleotides matching TRBD2. Losses at the gene ends were 5 bases for V and 3 bases for J; bases not matched to a gene: 9. This CDR3 spans 18 amino acids. Per the germline V gene, CDR1 is SEHNR and CDR2 is FQNEAQ (reference sequence).

The chain is built from TRBV11-2 and TRBJ2-7; TRBD2 aligns across 7 bases. Unmatched junction bases numbered 9, after V lost 1 base and J lost 3 bases. This CDR3 is built from 16 residues. Germline V gene lookup returns CDR1 SGHAT and CDR2 FQNNGV. The CDR3 spells CASSLGKSGILYEQYF. For the CDR3, the DNA is TGTGCCAGCAGCTTAGGAAAGAGCGGGATTCTCTACGAGCAGTACTTC.

V usage is TRBV5-4 and J usage is TRBJ2-2; possibly TRBD2 for D (5 bases). The V end was cut by 1 base, the J end by 0 bases, with 16 bases between. From germline, CDR1 is SGHNT and CDR2 YYREEE (reference sequence). The CDR3 sequence is 18 residues long. This chain's CDR3 is CASSLNGLTLANTGELFF. For the CDR3, the DNA is TGTGCCAGCAGCTTGAACGGACTCACCCTGGCGAACACCGGGGAGCTGTTTTTT.

The chain combines TRBV9 with TRBJ1-1; weak D call: TRBD1 (5 bases). This CDR3 comprises 14 residues. Trimming took 4 bases from V and 1 from J, leaving 11 bases between them. Germline CDR1 is SGDLS and CDR2 is YYNGEE. DNA for the CDR3: TGTGCCAGCAGCACTGGGGCTGGGAACACTGAAGCTTTCTTT. This translates into CASSTGAGNTEAFF.

CDR3 DNA sequence: TGCAGCGTACAGGGCTATGGGGCCAACGTCCTGACTTTC. Amino acids: CSVQGYGANVLTF. The chain has TRBV29-1 and TRBJ2-6, with D tentatively TRBD1 (6 bases). Germline V gene data show CDR1 as SQVTM and CDR2 as ANQGSEA. V gave up 6 bases and J gave up 3 bases, with 9 bases separating them. This CDR3 is built from 13 residues.

The V and J genes are TRBV11-3 and TRBJ2-2; D gene uncertain. V was clipped by 0 bases and J by 6 bases, with 2 bases between them. This CDR3 spans 12 amino acids. Germline-derived CDR1 and CDR2 are SGHNT and YENEEA. CDR3 amino acids: CASSLDAGELFF. In DNA, the CDR3 is TGTGCCAGCAGCTTAGACGCCGGGGAGCTGTTTTTT.

The chain links TRBV7-9 to TRBJ2-3, with 12 bases that match TRBD2. Germline CDR1 SEHNR, CDR2 FQNEAQ (reference sequence). Trimming at V came to 3 bases and at J to 3 bases, leaving 1 base not matched to a gene. The CDR3 spans 15 residues. CDR3 loop: CASSLTSGSTDTQYF. CDR3 bases: TGTGCCAGCAGCTTGACTAGCGGGAGTACAGATACGCAGTATTTT.

The rearrangement joins TRBV27 to TRBJ2-1; possible D gene TRBD2, 7 bases. V lost 4 bases to trimming and J lost 8 bases, with 18 bases between them. Germline-derived CDR1 and CDR2 are MNHEY and SMNVEV (reference sequence). The CDR3 totals 15 residues. As DNA, the CDR3 is TGTGCCAGCAGTTCCGGACTAGGGGGTGTTTATGAGCAGTTCTTC. It encodes CASSSGLGGVYEQFF.

This chain uses TRBV7-8 with TRBJ2-1; D is unresolved. CDR1 and CDR2 (germline): SGHVS, FQNEAQ. V lost 3 bases, J lost 7 bases, and 16 bases lay in between. CDR3 length: 15 residues. CDR3 in DNA: TGTGCCAGCAGCTTCCGCTCTGGGTTAGGTAATGAGCAGTTCTTC. This translates into CASSFRSGLGNEQFF.

The chain has TRBV18 and TRBJ2-7, with 9 bases fitting TRBD1. Per the germline V gene, CDR1 is KGHSH and CDR2 is LQKENI. The CDR3 is 14 amino acids. With 4 bases clipped from V and 7 bases from J, the junction kept 8 bases outside the gene matches. The CDR3 bases are TGTGCCAGCTCACGACAGGGGGGGATAGGTGAGCAGTACTTC. Protein: CASSRQGGIGEQYF.

This chain uses TRBV7-9 with TRBJ1-4; 8 nucleotides align to TRBD1. CDR1 is SEHNR, CDR2 FQNEAQ, per germline (reference sequence). Trimming removed 4 bases from V and 2 bases from J; junction bases left unmatched: 3. The CDR3 covers 15 residues. CDR3 in amino acids: CASSSGQGTNEKLFF. For the CDR3, the DNA is TGTGCCAGCAGCTCAGGACAGGGTACTAATGAAAAACTGTTTTTT.

The chain carries TRBV7-3 and TRBJ2-5; TRBD1 might be the D (5 bases). This CDR3 contains 15 residues. Germline loops: CDR1 SGHTA, CDR2 FQGTGA. Trimming shortened V by 5 bases and J by 4 bases, and 17 bases separated the two germline ends. In DNA, the CDR3 is TGTGCCAGCAGCCCCTCCGGTGGGGCAGGAGAGACCCAGTACTTC. This translates into CASSPSGGAGETQYF.

The V call is TRBV12-5, the J call TRBJ2-5, with a tentative D call TRBD1 (6 bases). Germline-derived CDR1 and CDR2 are LGHNT and FRNRAP. Trimming removed 1 base from V and 1 base from J, with 10 bases in between. The CDR3 is 15 residues long. The chain's CDR3 is CASGLDQGGQETQYF. CDR3 nucleotides: TGTGCTAGTGGTTTGGACCAAGGGGGCCAAGAGACCCAGTACTTC. The complete variable domain, with remaining parts taken from reference TRBV12-5 and TRBJ2-5, reads DARVTQTPRHKVTEMGQEVTMRCQPILGHNTVFWYRQTMMQGLELLAYFRNRAPLDDSGMPKDRFSAEMPDATLATLKIQPSEPRDSAVYFCASGLDQGGQETQYFGPGTRLLVL.

The gene calls are TRBV7-9 and TRBJ1-5, with D possibly being TRBD1 (5 bases). V dropped 7 bases and J dropped 6 bases, with 13 bases sitting between them. The CDR3 totals 13 residues. Germline values: CDR1 SEHNR, CDR2 FQNEAQ (reference sequence). CDR3 amino acids: CASTTGLVQPQHF. DNA of the CDR3: TGTGCCAGCACCACGGGGCTAGTTCAGCCCCAGCATTTT. The variable domain in full, with the rest retrieved from reference TRBV7-9 and TRBJ1-5, is DTGVSQNPRHKITKRGQNVTFRCDPISEHNRLYWYRQTLGQGPEFLTYFQNEAQLEKSRLLSDRFSAERPKGSFSTLEIQRTEQGDSAMYLCASTTGLVQPQHFGDGTRLSIL.

The chain combines TRBV28 with TRBJ2-7; no clear D gene. This CDR3 spans 14 amino acids. The germline gives CDR1 MDHEN, CDR2 SYDVKM. Trimming removed 5 bases at V and 2 bases at J, with 13 bases between. The CDR3 spells CASSPWTETYEQYF. DNA for the CDR3: TGTGCCAGCAGTCCCTGGACCGAGACCTACGAGCAGTACTTC.

The gene calls are TRBV9 and TRBJ1-1; D remains unclear. This CDR3 is 13 amino acids long. With 0 bases removed from V and 6 bases from J, the gap between germline ends came to 9 bases. Germline values: CDR1 SGDLS, CDR2 YYNGEE. CDR3 in amino acids: CASSVGPHPEAFF. The CDR3 nucleotides are TGTGCCAGCAGCGTAGGCCCCCACCCTGAAGCTTTCTTT.

The J gene is TRBJ2-2, the V gene TRBV7-7; D gene uncertain. The germline V and J ends were trimmed by 9 bases and 5 bases, with 13 bases remaining between them. The CDR3 has 13 residues. Germline V lookup: CDR1 SSHAT, CDR2 FNYEAQ (reference sequence). The CDR3 DNA follows: TGTGCCAGTAAAACGGCCGGGACCGGGGAGCTGTTTTTT. Translation: CASKTAGTGELFF.

V is TRBV7-3 and J is TRBJ2-7; possible D gene TRBD1, 5 bases. The CDR3 runs to 13 residues. V was pared by 0 bases and J by 3 bases, with 6 bases between. Per the germline V gene, CDR1 is SGHTA and CDR2 is FQGTGA. The CDR3 sequence is CASSLTQGYEQYF. CDR3 nucleotides: TGTGCCAGCAGCTTAACTCAGGGCTACGAGCAGTACTTC.

CDR3 in amino acids: CASSEWGTGGWTEAFF. CDR3 nucleotide sequence: TGTGCCAGCAGTGAATGGGGGACAGGGGGCTGGACTGAAGCTTTCTTT. V and J are TRBV6-1 and TRBJ1-1; 12 bases map to TRBD1. CDR3 length: 16 amino acids. Germline assignment: CDR1 MNHNS and CDR2 SASEGT. V was clipped by 2 bases and J by 5 bases; unmatched bases: 6.

The chain combines TRBV7-9 with TRBJ1-1, with a tentative D call TRBD1 (6 bases). This CDR3 has 16 residues. Looked up from germline, CDR1 is SEHNR and CDR2 is FQNEAQ (reference sequence). The V end lost 3 bases, the J end lost 0 bases, and 14 bases lay between the germline ends. CDR3 in DNA: TGTGCCAGCAGCTTCGCAGGGGAAAAAATGAACACTGAAGCTTTCTTT. Translating it yields CASSFAGEKMNTEAFF.

This clone appeared once. CDR3 in amino acids: CASSWLASYNEQFF. The CDR3 DNA is TGTGCCAGTAGTTGGCTAGCTTCCTACAATGAGCAGTTCTTC. The chain is built from TRBV19 and TRBJ2-1, with D possibly being TRBD2 (5 bases). Trimming left V 5 bases short and J 1 base short, with 9 bases between. This CDR3 spans 14 amino acids. Germline values: CDR1 LNHDA, CDR2 SQIVND (reference sequence).

The chain joins TRBV28 to TRBJ2-1, with D possibly being TRBD1 (6 bases). CDR3 length equals 15 residues. Trimming removed 5 bases at V and 4 bases at J, with 15 bases between. Germline V gene data show CDR1 as MDHEN and CDR2 as SYDVKM. The CDR3 here is CASSRAGTQYNEQFF. The CDR3 nucleotides are TGTGCCAGCAGTAGAGCCGGGACACAATACAATGAGCAGTTCTTC.

The chain couples TRBV27 to TRBJ2-7; TRBD1 is a possible D gene (5 bases). The CDR3 has 14 amino acids. Trimming left V 1 base short and J 5 bases short, with 12 bases between. The germline V gene encodes CDR1 MNHEY and CDR2 SMNVEV (reference sequence). In DNA, the CDR3 is TGTGCCAGCAGTTTATTAGGCAGGGCCCACGAGCAGTACTTC. Amino acids: CASSLLGRAHEQYF.

This clone was observed once. CDR3 loop: CASRDQGGVYEQYF. In DNA form, the CDR3 reads TGTGCCAGCAGGGACCAAGGAGGGGTTTACGAGCAGTACTTC. The chain recombines TRBV2 with TRBJ2-7; possible D gene TRBD2, 6 bases. The germline V and J ends were trimmed by 6 bases and 4 bases, with 16 bases remaining between them. The germline V gene encodes CDR1 SNHLY and CDR2 FYNNEI. This CDR3 has 14 residues.

This sequence joins TRBV4-3 and TRBJ2-6; D remains unclear. CDR1 and CDR2 (germline): LGHNA, YSLEER. The CDR3 loop spans 17 amino acids. V was cut by 1 base and J by 0 bases, with 10 bases left in between. The DNA of the CDR3 is TGCGCCAGCAGCCAAGTCCCCTCGGGCTCTGGGGCCAACGTCCTGACTTTC. It is translated as CASSQVPSGSGANVLTF.